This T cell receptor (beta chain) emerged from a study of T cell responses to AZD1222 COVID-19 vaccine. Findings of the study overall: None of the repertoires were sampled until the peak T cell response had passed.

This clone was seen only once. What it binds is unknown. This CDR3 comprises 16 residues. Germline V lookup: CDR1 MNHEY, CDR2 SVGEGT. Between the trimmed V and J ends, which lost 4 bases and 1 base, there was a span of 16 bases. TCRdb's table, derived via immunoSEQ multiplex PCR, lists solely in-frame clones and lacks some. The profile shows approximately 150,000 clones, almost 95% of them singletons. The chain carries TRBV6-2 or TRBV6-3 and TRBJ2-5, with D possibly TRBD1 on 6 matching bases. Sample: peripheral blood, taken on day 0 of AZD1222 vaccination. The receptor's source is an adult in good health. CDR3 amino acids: CASSSLQGAPQETQYF. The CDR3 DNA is TGTGCCAGCAGTTCCCTACAGGGAGCCCCCCAAGAGACCCAGTACTTC.